The 22 T cell receptor beta chains below all came from one sample that was sequenced in a study of blood T cell repertoires in COVID-19. Produced via immunoSEQ multiplex PCR; TCRdb's table is partial and in-frame only. The repertoire holds about 260,000 clones, with 70% to 90% as singletons. The material sequenced was peripheral blood. The origin of the receptors is a man aged 60 to 75 who had recovered from COVID-19.

The chain uses TRBV6-5 and TRBJ1-5; the D is unclear. Trimming shortened V by 6 bases and J by 15 bases, and 24 bases separated the two germline ends. CDR1 MNHEY and CDR2 SVGAGI come from the germline V gene. The length of the CDR3 is 14 residues. The CDR3 protein is CASRGLGPSSPRHF. In DNA, the CDR3 is TGTGCCAGCAGGGGCTTGGGCCCATCCAGCCCTCGGCATTTT.

The CDR3, as DNA: TGTGCCACCACCGGGACAGGGGGCTATCAGCCCCAGCATTTT. It is translated as CATTGTGGYQPQHF. The V call is TRBV19, the J call TRBJ1-5; 12 bases align to TRBD1. Germline CDR1 is LNHDA and CDR2 is SQIVND (reference sequence). The CDR3 extends over 14 amino acids. Trimming at V came to 10 bases and at J to 5 bases, leaving 6 bases not matched to a gene.

This clone was observed a handful of times. This chain links TRBV7-3 with TRBJ1-6, with D possibly TRBD1 on 6 matching bases. The CDR3 runs 14 residues. V shed 1 base and J shed 9 bases, with 10 bases lying between them. Germline values: CDR1 SGHTA, CDR2 FQGTGA. The CDR3 here is CASSLNRAGSPLHF. CDR3 in DNA: TGTGCCAGCAGCTTAAACAGGGCCGGTTCACCCCTCCACTTT.

This chain joins TRBV27 and TRBJ1-5; 7 nucleotides line up with TRBD1. J was trimmed by 0 bases and V by 2 bases; bases with no gene match: 19. Per germline, CDR1 MNHEY and CDR2 SMNVEV (reference sequence). CDR3 size: 21 residues. The CDR3 loop is CASSLRVAPAGGQLSNQPQHF. CDR3 sequence (DNA): TGTGCCAGCAGTTTACGTGTGGCTCCGGCAGGGGGACAACTTAGCAATCAGCCCCAGCATTTT.

The chain joins TRBV28 to TRBJ2-5; the match to TRBD2 covers 9 bases. J gave up 3 bases and V 6 bases, and 5 bases lay outside the gene matches. The CDR3 has 14 amino acids. CDR1 is MDHEN and CDR2 is SYDVKM in the germline V gene. The DNA of the CDR3 is TGTGCCAGCAGGCAACTAGCGGGCGAAGAGACCCAGTACTTC. This translates into CASRQLAGEETQYF.

The rearrangement joins TRBV5-6 to TRBJ2-7, with 9 bases lining up with TRBD1. This CDR3 region has 15 residues. CDR1 is SGHDT, CDR2 YYEEEE, per germline. Trimming at V came to 4 bases and at J to 0 bases, leaving 5 bases not matched to a gene. This CDR3 reads CASSPRGQGSYEQYF. CDR3 coding DNA: TGTGCCAGCAGCCCGAGGGGACAGGGCTCCTACGAGCAGTACTTC.

This clone was found once. CDR3 protein: CASSQGAGYFETQYF. The CDR3 DNA reads TGTGCCAGCAGCCAAGGAGCGGGATATTTTGAGACCCAGTACTTC. The chain joins TRBV3-1 (or the pseudogene TRBV3-2) to TRBJ2-5; TRBD2 matches at 7 bases. V lost 1 base and J lost 5; bases outside the gene matches: 7. The CDR3 is made up of 15 amino acids. Germline V gene lookup returns CDR1 LGHDT and CDR2 YNNKEL (reference sequence).

The chain combines TRBV7-2 with TRBJ1-4; D is uncertain. CDR1 SGHTA and CDR2 FQGNSA come from the germline V gene. The CDR3 has 14 residues. Trimming cost V 5 bases and J 3 bases, with 10 bases left between them. Here the CDR3 reads CASSAETANEKLFF. CDR3 bases: TGTGCCAGCAGCGCGGAAACGGCTAATGAAAAACTGTTTTTT.

CDR3 region: CASSKGQGGAGYEQYF. The CDR3 DNA reads TGTGCCAGCAGCAAAGGCCAAGGCGGGGCGGGCTACGAGCAGTACTTC. The V gene is TRBV21-1, the J gene TRBJ2-7; TRBD2 is the table's D call and was not checked against the DNA. TRBV21-1 counts as a pseudogene. This CDR3 has 16 residues.

This clone was found a few times. The V call is TRBV9, the J call TRBJ2-5, with TRBD2 matching 9 bases. V shed 3 bases and J 6 bases; nucleotides not matched to a gene: 3. Germline CDR1 SGDLS, CDR2 YYNGEE. The CDR3 loop spans 13 amino acids. CDR3: CASSGGLAQTQYF. CDR3 sequence (DNA): TGTGCCAGCAGCGGGGGACTAGCCCAGACCCAGTACTTC.

V and J are TRBV30 and TRBJ2-7; perhaps TRBD1 as D (6 bases). CDR1 and CDR2 from the germline V gene are GTSNPN and SVGIG (reference sequence). The CDR3 loop spans 13 amino acids. Trimming left V 4 bases short and J 1 base short, with 11 bases between. The CDR3 DNA reads TGTGCCTGGAAGGCAGGGGTTTCCTACGAGCAGTACTTC. This translates into CAWKAGVSYEQYF.

This rearrangement joins TRBV5-1 to TRBJ2-1; a possible D gene is TRBD1 (6 bases). The CDR3 contains 17 residues. Between the trimmed V and J ends, which lost 4 bases and 0 bases, there was a span of 17 bases. Germline CDR1 is SGHRS and CDR2 is YFSETQ. CDR3 DNA: TGCGCCAGCAGCGCATCCGGGACAACCAGCTCCTACAATGAGCAGTTCTTC. Translation: CASSASGTTSSYNEQFF.

V usage is TRBV30 and J usage is TRBJ1-2; perhaps TRBD1 as D (6 bases). This CDR3 comprises 15 residues. V was clipped by 0 bases and J by 2 bases, with 13 bases between them. Germline lookup yields CDR1 GTSNPN and CDR2 SVGIG (reference sequence). The CDR3 region is CAWSVQGGVNYGYTF. The CDR3 DNA reads TGTGCCTGGAGTGTACAAGGGGGGGTCAACTATGGCTACACCTTC.

The V call is TRBV7-9, the J call TRBJ2-4; D is possibly TRBD1 (5 bases). The CDR3 runs to 14 residues. Germline V lookup: CDR1 SEHNR, CDR2 FQNEAQ (reference sequence). Deletions cut 2 bases from V and 5 bases from J, with 10 bases between. CDR3 amino acids: CASSLSGAQNIQYF. The DNA for the CDR3 is TGTGCCAGCAGCTTATCTGGGGCACAAAACATTCAGTACTTC. Full variable domain (outside the CDR3, taken from reference TRBV7-9 and TRBJ2-4): DTGVSQNPRHKITKRGQNVTFRCDPISEHNRLYWYRQTLGQGPEFLTYFQNEAQLEKSRLLSDRFSAERPKGSFSTLEIQRTEQGDSAMYLCASSLSGAQNIQYFGAGTRLSVL.

The chain employs TRBV3-1 (or the pseudogene TRBV3-2) and TRBJ1-5; no clear D. V was pared by 1 base and J by 1 base, with 5 bases between. The CDR3 covers 14 residues. Germline-derived CDR1 and CDR2 are LGHDT and YNNKEL (reference sequence). The CDR3 nucleotides are TGTGCCAGCAGCCAAGTTACAAGCAATCAGCCCCAGCATTTT. Its translation: CASSQVTSNQPQHF.

V and J are TRBV24-1 and TRBJ1-1, with 8 bases matching TRBD1. V lost 9 bases to trimming and J lost 7 bases; unmatched junction nucleotides: 24. Germline assignment: CDR1 KGHDR and CDR2 SFDVKD. The CDR3 spans 18 residues. CDR3 protein: CATGSFGQGRGPGFEAFF. As DNA, the CDR3 is TGTGCCACCGGGTCCTTTGGACAGGGAAGAGGCCCAGGGTTTGAAGCTTTCTTT.

The chain joins TRBV15 to TRBJ2-7, with 7 positions matching TRBD2. The CDR3 contains 16 residues. Trimming at V came to 3 bases and at J to 0 bases, leaving 8 bases not matched to a gene. Germline V gene sequence: CDR1 LNHNV, CDR2 YYDKDF (reference sequence). CDR3 nucleotide sequence: TGTGCCACCAGCAGGGGGAGGGTGGGAAGCTCCTACGAGCAGTACTTC. Encoded protein: CATSRGRVGSSYEQYF.

This clone was picked up one time. The rearrangement joins TRBV6-2 or TRBV6-3 to TRBJ2-1, with D perhaps matching TRBD2 (5 bases). V dropped 5 bases and J dropped 9 bases, with 11 bases sitting between them. Germline lookup yields CDR1 MNHEY and CDR2 SVGEGT. The CDR3 is made up of 12 amino acids. As DNA, the CDR3 is TGTGCCAGCAGTGACACTAGGGTTGAGCAGTTCTTC. It is translated as CASSDTRVEQFF.

Comments on this clone: At one boundary the junction diverges from the germline segment, which might be a read error. The rearrangement uses TRBV3-1 (or the pseudogene TRBV3-2) and TRBJ2-5; unclear D gene. Per germline, CDR1 LGHDT and CDR2 YNNKEL (reference sequence). The CDR3 totals 14 residues. The CDR3 sequence is CASSQFAQREAQYF. In DNA, the CDR3 is TGTGCCAGCAGCCAATTTGCTCAGCGAGAGGCCCAGTACTTC.

The chain uses TRBV5-1 and TRBJ2-5; D is ambiguous. This CDR3 is 11 amino acids long. The V gene lost 2 bases and the J gene lost 4 bases, with 3 bases spanning the gap. Germline assignment: CDR1 SGHRS and CDR2 YFSETQ. CDR3: CASSFRETQYF. CDR3 DNA: TGCGCCAGCAGCTTTCGAGAGACCCAGTACTTC.

The rearrangement joins TRBV18 to TRBJ2-5, with TRBD2 matching over 8 bases. Germline V gene data show CDR1 as KGHSH and CDR2 as LQKENI. The CDR3 has 16 residues. V shed 1 base, J shed 2 bases, and the junction held 6 bases outside the gene matches. CDR3 sequence: CASSPLPGGEQETQYF. In DNA, the CDR3 is TGTGCCAGCTCACCACTCCCCGGGGGGGAGCAAGAGACCCAGTACTTC.

The J gene is TRBJ2-2, the V gene TRBV7-9; 8 nucleotides line up with TRBD2. V shed 5 bases, J shed 6 bases, and the junction held 8 bases outside the gene matches. The length of the CDR3 is 15 residues. From germline, CDR1 is SEHNR and CDR2 FQNEAQ (reference sequence). The CDR3 sequence is CASSPGLVEAGELFF. The CDR3 DNA reads as TGTGCCAGCAGCCCGGGACTAGTAGAGGCCGGGGAGCTGTTTTTT.